This T cell receptor beta chain was identified during a study of blood T cell repertoires in COVID-19. Turning to the study itself: The analysed material was cDNA or gDNA that came from T cells, B-cell-depleted T cells, or PBMCs.

Assay: immunoSEQ multiplex PCR; the TCRdb copy retains only in-frame clones and omits some. The sample lists 200,000 to 300,000 clones, roughly 84% seen once, with 1.5% in the top ten. The specimen was peripheral blood. The receptor was derived from a woman in her 40s who had recovered from COVID-19.

Here the CDR3 reads CAISDYRVTDTQYF. The CDR3 coding sequence is TGTGCCATCAGTGACTACAGGGTCACAGATACGCAGTATTTT. The chain couples TRBV10-3 to TRBJ2-3; a possible D gene is TRBD1 (6 bases). Germline values: CDR1 ENHRY, CDR2 SYGVKD. The V and J ends lost 3 bases and 2 bases respectively, with 9 bases between them. This CDR3 comprises 14 residues.